Below are 3 T cell receptor beta chains sequenced from a single sample in a study of control samples from healthy donors and cancer patients. Method: immunoSEQ multiplex PCR; TCRdb's copy keeps in-frame clones and lacks some. The data show roughly 370,000 clones, 90% seen once. Material for sequencing was PBMCs. These receptors were obtained from a man in his forties or fifties with head and neck cancer.

The rearrangement joins TRBV2 to TRBJ2-4; possible D gene TRBD1, 5 bases. Germline V lookup: CDR1 SNHLY, CDR2 FYNNEI. V was trimmed by 0 bases and J by 6 bases, leaving 12 bases between them. This CDR3 spans 15 amino acids. CDR3 sequence reads: CASSEAAQGSNIQYF. CDR3 bases: TGTGCCAGCAGTGAAGCCGCGCAGGGTTCAAACATTCAGTACTTC.

Only a few counts were recorded for this clone. The chain recombines TRBV7-2 with TRBJ1-2; 9 bases align to TRBD1. From germline, CDR1 is SGHTA and CDR2 FQGNSA. Trimming cost V 1 base and J 4 bases; bases outside gene matches: 4. This CDR3 comprises 15 residues. CDR3 coding DNA: TGTGCCAGCAGCTTAGGGGACAGGGTAGGCTATGGCTACACCTTC. It yields the protein CASSLGDRVGYGYTF.

This chain connects TRBV5-1 to TRBJ1-4; no clear D. V lost 0 bases and J 8 bases, leaving 11 bases between the germline ends. The CDR3 runs 14 residues. CDR1 is SGHRS and CDR2 is YFSETQ in the germline V gene. CDR3 region: CASSLAWSQEKLFF. The CDR3 DNA reads TGCGCCAGCAGCTTGGCATGGTCCCAGGAAAAACTGTTTTTT.